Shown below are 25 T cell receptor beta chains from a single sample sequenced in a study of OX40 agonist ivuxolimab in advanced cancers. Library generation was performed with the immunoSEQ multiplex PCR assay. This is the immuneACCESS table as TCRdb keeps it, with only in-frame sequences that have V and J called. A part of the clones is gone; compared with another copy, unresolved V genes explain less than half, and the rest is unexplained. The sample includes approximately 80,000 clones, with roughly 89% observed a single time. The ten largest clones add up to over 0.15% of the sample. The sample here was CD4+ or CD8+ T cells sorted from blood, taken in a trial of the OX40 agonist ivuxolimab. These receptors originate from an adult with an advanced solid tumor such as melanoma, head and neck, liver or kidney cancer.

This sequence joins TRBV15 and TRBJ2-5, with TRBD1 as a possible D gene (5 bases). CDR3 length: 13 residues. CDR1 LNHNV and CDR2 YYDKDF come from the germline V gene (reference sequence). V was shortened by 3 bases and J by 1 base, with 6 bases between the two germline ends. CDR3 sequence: CATSRTVQETQYF. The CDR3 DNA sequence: TGTGCCACCAGCAGGACAGTCCAAGAGACCCAGTACTTC.

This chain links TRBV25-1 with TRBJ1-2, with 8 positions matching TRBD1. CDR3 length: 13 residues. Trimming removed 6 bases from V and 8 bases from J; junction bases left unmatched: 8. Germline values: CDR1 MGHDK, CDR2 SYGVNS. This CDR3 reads CASRPGQGGGYTF. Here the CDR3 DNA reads TGTGCCAGCAGACCAGGACAGGGTGGGGGCTACACCTTC.

This CDR3 reads CASRRSANTEAFF. CDR3 bases: TGTGCCAGTAGAAGAAGTGCGAACACTGAAGCTTTCTTT. V and J are TRBV19 and TRBJ1-1, with D uncertain. Trimming left V 6 bases short and J 1 base short, with 9 bases between. The CDR3 spans 13 residues. CDR1 is LNHDA, CDR2 SQIVND, per germline (reference sequence).

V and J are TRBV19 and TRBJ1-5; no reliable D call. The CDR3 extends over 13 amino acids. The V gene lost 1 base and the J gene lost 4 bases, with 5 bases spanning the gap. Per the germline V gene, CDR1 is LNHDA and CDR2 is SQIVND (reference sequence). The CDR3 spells CASSIAENQPQHF. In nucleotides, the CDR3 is TGTGCCAGTAGTATAGCGGAGAATCAGCCCCAGCATTTT.

The CDR3 nucleotides are TGTGCCAGCAGCTCTTTAGACAAGCCTCTTTTCTTCGCTGAAGCTTTCTTT. Translated: CASSSLDKPLFFAEAFF. The V and J genes are TRBV7-9 and TRBJ1-1; no clear D. Germline-derived CDR1 and CDR2 are SEHNR and FQNEAQ (reference sequence). The CDR3 has 17 amino acids. V was cut by 4 bases and J by 6 bases, with 24 bases left in between. The variable domain in full, completed from reference TRBV7-9 and TRBJ1-1, reads DTGVSQNPRHKITKRGQNVTFRCDPISEHNRLYWYRQTLGQGPEFLTYFQNEAQLEKSRLLSDRFSAERPKGSFSTLEIQRTEQGDSAMYLCASSSLDKPLFFAEAFFGQGTRLTVV.

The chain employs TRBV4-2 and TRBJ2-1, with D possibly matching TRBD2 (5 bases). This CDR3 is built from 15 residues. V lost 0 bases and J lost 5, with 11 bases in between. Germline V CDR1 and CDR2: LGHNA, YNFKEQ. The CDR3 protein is CASSQDPDSNNEQFF. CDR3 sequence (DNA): TGTGCCAGCAGCCAAGATCCGGACTCGAACAATGAGCAGTTCTTC.

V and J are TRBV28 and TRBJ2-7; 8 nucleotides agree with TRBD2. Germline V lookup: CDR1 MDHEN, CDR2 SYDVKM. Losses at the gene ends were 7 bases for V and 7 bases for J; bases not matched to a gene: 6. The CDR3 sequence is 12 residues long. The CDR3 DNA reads TGTGCCAGCAAATCGGGAGGGGGGGAGCAGTACTTC. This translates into CASKSGGGEQYF.

The CDR3: CASSFQPTGELFF. In DNA form, the CDR3 reads TGCGCCAGCAGCTTCCAACCGACAGGGGAGCTGTTTTTT. The gene calls are TRBV5-1 and TRBJ2-2, with D unclear. The CDR3 consists of 13 residues. V was clipped by 2 bases and J by 8 bases, with 10 bases between them. Germline V gene lookup returns CDR1 SGHRS and CDR2 YFSETQ.

Here the CDR3 reads CASSPLGSGELFF. The CDR3 DNA follows: TGTGCCAGCAGCCCCTTAGGTAGCGGGGAGCTGTTTTTT. This chain joins TRBV11-2 and TRBJ2-2; D is unclear. The CDR3 contains 13 residues. V lost 5 bases and J lost 7, with 11 bases in between. Looked up from germline, CDR1 is SGHAT and CDR2 is FQNNGV.

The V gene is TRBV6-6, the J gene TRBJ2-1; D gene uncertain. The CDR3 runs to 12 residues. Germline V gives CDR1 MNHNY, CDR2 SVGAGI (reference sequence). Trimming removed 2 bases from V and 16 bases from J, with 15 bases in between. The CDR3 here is CASSYQDTGGFF. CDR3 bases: TGTGCCAGCAGTTACCAAGACACCGGCGGTTTCTTC.

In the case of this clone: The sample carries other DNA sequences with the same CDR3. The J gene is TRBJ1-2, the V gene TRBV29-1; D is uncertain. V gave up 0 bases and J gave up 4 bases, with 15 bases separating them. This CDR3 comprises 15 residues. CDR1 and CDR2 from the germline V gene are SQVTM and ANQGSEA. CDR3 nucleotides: TGCAGCGTTGAAGATCAAGGGCTCGGAATCTATGGCTACACCTTC. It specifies CSVEDQGLGIYGYTF.

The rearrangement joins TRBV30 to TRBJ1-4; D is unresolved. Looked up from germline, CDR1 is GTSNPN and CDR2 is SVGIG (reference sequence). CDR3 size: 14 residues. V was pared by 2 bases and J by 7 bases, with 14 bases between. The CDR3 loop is CAWSPLVPAEKLFF. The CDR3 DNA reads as TGTGCCTGGAGTCCCCTTGTCCCAGCTGAAAAACTGTTTTTT.

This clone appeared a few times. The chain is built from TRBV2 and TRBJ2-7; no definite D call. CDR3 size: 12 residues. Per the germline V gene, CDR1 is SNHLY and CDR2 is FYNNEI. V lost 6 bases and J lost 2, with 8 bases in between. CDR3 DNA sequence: TGTGCCAGCAGCGAGTCCGCCTACGAGCAGTACTTC. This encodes CASSESAYEQYF.

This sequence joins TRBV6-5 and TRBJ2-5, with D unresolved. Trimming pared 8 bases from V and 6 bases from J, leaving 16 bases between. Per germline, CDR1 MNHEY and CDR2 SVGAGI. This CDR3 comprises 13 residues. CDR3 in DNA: TGTGCCAGCTCCGGGCAGACCTCCCAGACCCAGTACTTC. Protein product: CASSGQTSQTQYF.

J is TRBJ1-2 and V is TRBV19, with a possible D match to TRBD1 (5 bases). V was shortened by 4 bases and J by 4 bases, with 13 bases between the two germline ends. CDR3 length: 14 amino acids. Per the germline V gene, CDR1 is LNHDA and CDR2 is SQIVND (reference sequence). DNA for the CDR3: TGTGCCAGTAGTACGGACGTCGGGACCTATGGCTACACCTTC. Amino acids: CASSTDVGTYGYTF.

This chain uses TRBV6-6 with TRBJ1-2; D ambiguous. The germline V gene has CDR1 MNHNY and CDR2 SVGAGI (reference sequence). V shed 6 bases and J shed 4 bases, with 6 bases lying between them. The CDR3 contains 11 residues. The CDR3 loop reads CASSSFYGYTF. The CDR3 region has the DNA TGTGCCAGCAGCTCCTTCTATGGCTACACCTTC.

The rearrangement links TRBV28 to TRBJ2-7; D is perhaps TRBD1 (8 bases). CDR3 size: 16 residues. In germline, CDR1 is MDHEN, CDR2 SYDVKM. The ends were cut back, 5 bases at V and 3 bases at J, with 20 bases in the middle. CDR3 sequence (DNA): TGTGCCAGCAGTCCTAGCGGACAGGGAAATAACTACGAGCAGTACTTC. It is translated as CASSPSGQGNNYEQYF. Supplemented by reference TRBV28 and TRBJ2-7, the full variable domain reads DVKVTQSSRYLVKRTGEKVFLECVQDMDHENMFWYRQDPGLGLRLIYFSYDVKMKEKGDIPEGYSVSREKKERFSLILESASTNQTSMYLCASSPSGQGNNYEQYFGPGTRLTVT.

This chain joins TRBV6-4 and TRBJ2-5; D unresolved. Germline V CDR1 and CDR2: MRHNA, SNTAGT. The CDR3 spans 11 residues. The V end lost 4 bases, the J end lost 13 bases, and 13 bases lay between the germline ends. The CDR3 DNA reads TGTGCCAGCAGTGGGTTCTACTCTAGGTACTTC. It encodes CASSGFYSRYF.

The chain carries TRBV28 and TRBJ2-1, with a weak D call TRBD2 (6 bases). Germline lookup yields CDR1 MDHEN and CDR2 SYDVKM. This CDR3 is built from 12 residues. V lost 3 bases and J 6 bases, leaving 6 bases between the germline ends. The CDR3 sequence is CASSLGGNEQFF. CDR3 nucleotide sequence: TGTGCCAGCAGTTTGGGGGGCAATGAGCAGTTCTTC.

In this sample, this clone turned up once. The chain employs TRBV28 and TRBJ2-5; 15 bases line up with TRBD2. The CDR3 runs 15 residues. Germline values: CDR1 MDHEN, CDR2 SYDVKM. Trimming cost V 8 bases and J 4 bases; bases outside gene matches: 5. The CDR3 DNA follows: TGTGCCAGCGATTCGGGACTAGCGGGAGGAGAGACCCAGTACTTC. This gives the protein CASDSGLAGGETQYF.

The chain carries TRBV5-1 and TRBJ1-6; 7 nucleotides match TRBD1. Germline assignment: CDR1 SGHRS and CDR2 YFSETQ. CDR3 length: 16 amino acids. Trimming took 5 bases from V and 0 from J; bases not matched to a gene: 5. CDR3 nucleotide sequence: TGCGCCAGCAGGCGCGCAGGGGGCTCCTATAATTCACCCCTCCACTTT. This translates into CASRRAGGSYNSPLHF.

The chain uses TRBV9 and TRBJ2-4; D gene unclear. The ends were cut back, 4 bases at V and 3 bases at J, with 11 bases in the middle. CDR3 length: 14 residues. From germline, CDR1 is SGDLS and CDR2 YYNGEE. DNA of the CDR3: TGTGCCAGCAGCCCGCAATTAGGCAAAAACATTCAGTACTTC. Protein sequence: CASSPQLGKNIQYF.

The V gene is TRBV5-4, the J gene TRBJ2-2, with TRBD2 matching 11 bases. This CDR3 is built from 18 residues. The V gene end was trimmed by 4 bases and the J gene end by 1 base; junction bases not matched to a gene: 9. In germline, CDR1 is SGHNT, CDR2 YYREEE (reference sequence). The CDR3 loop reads CASSNPTSGDLNTGELFF. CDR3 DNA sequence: TGTGCCAGCAGCAATCCGACTAGCGGGGACTTGAACACCGGGGAGCTGTTTTTT.

Written as DNA, the CDR3 is TGTGCCTGGAGTGTGGTGACAGGCACCGGGGAGCTGTTTTTT. Translating gives CAWSVVTGTGELFF. The V call is TRBV30, the J call TRBJ2-2; possible D gene TRBD1, 6 bases. Trimming cost V 0 bases and J 4 bases, with 9 bases left between them. The CDR3 loop spans 14 amino acids. The germline CDR1 and CDR2 sequences are GTSNPN and SVGIG (reference sequence).

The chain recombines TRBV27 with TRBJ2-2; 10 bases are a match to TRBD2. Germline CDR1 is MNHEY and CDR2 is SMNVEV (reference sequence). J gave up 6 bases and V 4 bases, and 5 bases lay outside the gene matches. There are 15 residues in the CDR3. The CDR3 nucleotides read TGTGCCAGCAGTTGGGCTAGCGGGAGAGCCGGGGAGCTGTTTTTT. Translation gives CASSWASGRAGELFF.